One sample yielded the 7 T cell receptor beta chains listed below, sequenced in a study of cytomegalovirus exposure and HLA in healthy donors. Vbeta (60) and Jbeta (13) primers were used in the PCR. Some clones are missing from TCRdb's copy, which holds only in-frame ones; the method was immunoSEQ multiplex PCR. This table holds around 110,000 clones, around 80% found once. Sequenced input: PBMCs. These receptor sequences come from a man under 40 in good health and CMV-seropositive.

V gene TRBV21-1 combines with J gene TRBJ2-3; TRBD1, the table's D call, was not compared with the DNA. TRBV21-1 constitutes a pseudogene. The CDR3 covers 15 residues. The CDR3 coding sequence is TGTGCCAGCAGGGCGACAGGGGAGGGCACAGATACGCAGTATTTT. Protein: CASRATGEGTDTQYF.

This chain links TRBV2 with TRBJ1-4; D unclear. V was trimmed by 5 bases and J by 7 bases, leaving 14 bases between them. CDR3 length: 14 amino acids. Germline assignment: CDR1 SNHLY and CDR2 FYNNEI. The CDR3 DNA reads as TGTGCCAGCAGTACAAGGGCAGAGGGTGAAAAACTGTTTTTT. Residues: CASSTRAEGEKLFF. The full variable domain, with the rest looked up from reference TRBV2 and TRBJ1-4, is EPEVTQTPSHQVTQMGQEVILRCVPISNHLYFYWYRQILGQKVEFLVSFYNNEISEKSEIFDDQFSVERPDGSNFTLKIRSTKLEDSAMYFCASSTRAEGEKLFFGSGTQLSVL.

DNA for the CDR3: TGTGCCAGCAGCTTGGGACAGGATAATGAAAAACTGTTTTTT. This encodes CASSLGQDNEKLFF. The chain joins TRBV5-6 to TRBJ1-4; weak D call: TRBD1 (6 bases). Germline values: CDR1 SGHDT, CDR2 YYEEEE. Deletions cut 0 bases from V and 4 bases from J, with 7 bases between. The CDR3 has 14 residues.

This chain uses TRBV11-3 with TRBJ2-1; TRBD2 might be the D (7 bases). The CDR3 is 19 amino acids. The germline V gene has CDR1 SGHNT and CDR2 YENEEA. V was clipped by 1 base and J by 3 bases, with 22 bases between them. The CDR3 is CASSLGLGGGRGIYNEQFF. DNA of the CDR3: TGTGCCAGCAGCTTAGGGCTTGGGGGGGGGCGGGGGATCTACAATGAGCAGTTCTTC.

This sequence joins TRBV28 and TRBJ2-7, with 9 bases lining up with TRBD1. From germline, CDR1 is MDHEN and CDR2 SYDVKM. The junction had 10 bases not matched to a gene; V was cut back by 7 bases and J by 3 bases. There are 15 residues in the CDR3. The CDR3 here is CASTLQGQGGYEQYF. CDR3 nucleotide sequence: TGTGCCAGCACCTTACAGGGACAGGGTGGCTACGAGCAGTACTTC.

A single count supports this clone. The J gene is TRBJ2-3, the V gene TRBV5-1, with TRBD1 matching 7 bases. The germline gives CDR1 SGHRS, CDR2 YFSETQ. The V gene end was trimmed by 5 bases and the J gene end by 0 bases; junction bases not matched to a gene: 6. CDR3 size: 15 residues. CDR3 protein: CASSFTGVSTDTQYF. CDR3 in DNA: TGCGCCAGCAGTTTTACAGGGGTCAGCACAGATACGCAGTATTTT.

The genes are TRBV5-4 and TRBJ2-5; D possibly corresponds to TRBD2 (6 bases). CDR3 length: 13 residues. CDR1 SGHNT and CDR2 YYREEE come from the germline V gene (reference sequence). V dropped 4 bases and J dropped 3 bases, with 10 bases sitting between them. The CDR3 loop reads CASSKTGEETQYF. In nucleotides, the CDR3 is TGTGCCAGCAGCAAGACGGGGGAAGAGACCCAGTACTTC. Combining the CDR3 with reference TRBV5-4 and TRBJ2-5 gives the whole variable domain ETGVTQSPTHLIKTRGQQVTLRCSSQSGHNTVSWYQQALGQGPQFIFQYYREEENGRGNFPPRFSGLQFPNYSSELNVNALELDDSALYLCASSKTGEETQYFGPGTRLLVL.